This TCR beta chain was identified in a study of identical twins. TCRdb recomputed calls from the 5' RACE reads with MiXCR, one row per CDR3 protein. Of over 600,000 distinct CDR3 sequences in the sample, about 20% were seen once. CDR1 is WNHNN, CDR2 SYGVQD, per germline (reference sequence). This CDR3 contains 16 residues. V dropped 7 bases and J dropped 1 base, with 18 bases sitting between them. The data also belong to a second study, concerning T cells expressing NK-cell markers.

Sequenced input: PBMCs. This sequence was found in a woman between 18 and 29 years old in good health. V is TRBV10-1 and J is TRBJ2-3; D not certain. The DNA for the CDR3 is TGCGCCAGCACCACGACCCGCCCGCAGGGCACAGATACGCAGTATTTT. Protein: CASTTTRPQGTDTQYF.